The subject of this entry is one T cell receptor (beta chain). The sample originates from a study of control samples from healthy donors and cancer patients. Sequencing was performed with immunoSEQ multiplex PCR; in TCRdb, only in-frame clones are kept and a portion is missing. The table has 35,000 to 50,000 clones, approximately 87% seen once. In germline, CDR1 is LNHDA, CDR2 SQIVND (reference sequence). The CDR3 spans 14 residues. Trimming shortened V by 5 bases and J by 2 bases, and 9 bases separated the two germline ends. This clonotype was obtained from a woman aged 55 to 70 with lung cancer. The chain links TRBV19 to TRBJ1-4, with D hard to call. The sample consisted of PBMCs. DNA of the CDR3: TGTGCCAGTAGTCAGCAGTCCACTAATGAAAAACTGTTTTTT. Its translation: CASSQQSTNEKLFF. The variable domain in full, with the rest retrieved from reference TRBV19 and TRBJ1-4, is DGGITQSPKYLFRKEGQNVTLSCEQNLNHDAMYWYRQDPGQGLRLIYYSQIVNDFQKGDIAEGYSVSREKKESFPLTVTSAQKNPTAFYLCASSQQSTNEKLFFGSGTQLSVL.